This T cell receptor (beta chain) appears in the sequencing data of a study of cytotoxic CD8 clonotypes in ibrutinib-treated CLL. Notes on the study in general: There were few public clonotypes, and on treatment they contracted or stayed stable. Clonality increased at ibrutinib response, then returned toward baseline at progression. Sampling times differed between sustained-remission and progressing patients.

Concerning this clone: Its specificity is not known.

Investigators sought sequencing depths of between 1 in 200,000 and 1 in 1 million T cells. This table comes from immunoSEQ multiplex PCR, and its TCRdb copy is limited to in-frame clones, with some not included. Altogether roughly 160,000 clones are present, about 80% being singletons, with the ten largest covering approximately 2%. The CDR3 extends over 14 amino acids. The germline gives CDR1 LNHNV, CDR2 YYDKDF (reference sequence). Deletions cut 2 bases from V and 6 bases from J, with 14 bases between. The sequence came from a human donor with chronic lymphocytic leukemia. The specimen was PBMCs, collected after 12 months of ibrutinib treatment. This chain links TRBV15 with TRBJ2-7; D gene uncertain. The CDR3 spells CATSRFGPWGEQYF. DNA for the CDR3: TGTGCCACCAGCAGATTTGGACCGTGGGGCGAGCAGTACTTC.